The 21 T cell receptor beta chains presented below share a single source sample, sequenced in a study of blood T cell repertoires in COVID-19. TCRdb keeps only in-frame clones here, not all; method: immunoSEQ multiplex PCR. The data hold about 28,000 clones, with around 90% observed a single time. Source material: peripheral blood. Every receptor here comes from a man in his sixties with COVID-19, enrolled during active disease.

The chain combines TRBV2 with TRBJ2-2; perhaps TRBD1 as D (5 bases). The germline gives CDR1 SNHLY, CDR2 FYNNEI. CDR3 length: 16 residues. V lost 2 bases to trimming and J lost 4 bases, with 14 bases between them. CDR3 protein: CASSESVGRGTGELFF. The CDR3 region has the DNA TGTGCCAGCAGTGAATCCGTGGGGCGCGGCACCGGGGAGCTGTTTTTT.

The chain carries TRBV5-6 and TRBJ1-2, with 7 bases fitting TRBD1. Germline lookup yields CDR1 SGHDT and CDR2 YYEEEE. The CDR3 has 14 amino acids. V lost 4 bases and J lost 8; bases outside the gene matches: 11. The CDR3 DNA follows: TGTGCCAGCAGCGGCCTGACAGGGACCGGAGGCTACACCTTC. Its translation is CASSGLTGTGGYTF.

The chain carries TRBV2 and TRBJ2-7; 10 bases line up with TRBD1. V lost 6 bases and J lost 3; bases outside the gene matches: 5. The CDR3 has 14 residues. Germline CDR1 reads SNHLY; CDR2 reads FYNNEI. The CDR3 DNA is TGTGCCAGCAGCACGACAGGGGGCAGCTACGAGCAGTACTTC. The encoded protein is CASSTTGGSYEQYF.

The chain couples TRBV11-2 to TRBJ2-3, with 7 bases aligning to TRBD2. Germline assignment: CDR1 SGHAT and CDR2 FQNNGV. The CDR3 loop spans 16 amino acids. V dropped 5 bases and J dropped 4; count of bases not matched to a gene: 12. The CDR3 nucleotides are TGTGCCAGCAGCCCAGTCGGGGGAGGGAGAGCAGATACGCAGTATTTT. Its translation is CASSPVGGGRADTQYF. Combining the CDR3 with reference TRBV11-2 and TRBJ2-3 gives the whole variable domain EAGVAQSPRYKIIEKRQSVAFWCNPISGHATLYWYQQILGQGPKLLIQFQNNGVVDDSQLPKDRFSAERLKGVDSTLKIQPAKLEDSAVYLCASSPVGGGRADTQYFGPGTRLTVL.

The chain uses TRBV12-2 and TRBJ2-7; the table calls TRBD2, which could not be checked here. TRBV12-2 is noted as a pseudogene. The CDR3 consists of 18 residues. The CDR3 region is CASRLGGGAGGPSYEQYF. The CDR3 DNA reads as TGTGCAAGTCGCTTAGGCGGTGGTGCGGGAGGGCCCTCCTACGAGCAGTACTTC.

The chain is built from TRBV7-2 and TRBJ1-5; D is possibly TRBD1 (5 bases). Germline values: CDR1 SGHTA, CDR2 FQGNSA. V shed 8 bases and J shed 3 bases, with 17 bases lying between them. The CDR3 covers 15 residues. The CDR3 protein is CASGRDTVSNQPQHF. The DNA for the CDR3 is TGTGCCAGCGGCAGGGATACAGTTTCCAATCAGCCCCAGCATTTT.

This rearrangement joins TRBV14 to TRBJ2-2; a weak D match, TRBD1 (5 bases). Germline CDR1 SGHDN, CDR2 FVKESK. V dropped 0 bases and J dropped 7 bases, with 15 bases sitting between them. The CDR3 length is 16 residues. The CDR3 sequence is CASSQDRRARSGELFF. The CDR3 DNA follows: TGTGCCAGCAGCCAAGATCGCAGGGCTCGAAGCGGGGAGCTGTTTTTT.

This chain joins TRBV4-1 and TRBJ2-6, with no clear D. In germline, CDR1 is MGHRA, CDR2 YSYEKL. This CDR3 region has 15 residues. V was trimmed by 6 bases and J by 2 bases, leaving 11 bases between them. CDR3 DNA: TGCGCCAGCAGTCCCCTGGCGGCTGGGGCCAACGTCCTGACTTTC. Its protein is CASSPLAAGANVLTF.

This clone was counted a single time. The rearrangement uses TRBV28 and TRBJ2-1; 9 positions match TRBD2. Germline V gives CDR1 MDHEN, CDR2 SYDVKM. Trimming cost V 3 bases and J 5 bases; bases outside gene matches: 5. CDR3 length equals 15 residues. Here the CDR3 DNA reads TGTGCCAGCAGTTTGGCGGGAGGGGGGCACAATGAGCAGTTCTTC. Translated, it gives CASSLAGGGHNEQFF.

The gene calls are TRBV5-8 and TRBJ2-1; 8 bases line up with TRBD2. This CDR3 contains 14 residues. Germline CDR1 reads SGHTS; CDR2 reads YDEGEE. V was pared by 8 bases and J by 2 bases, with 6 bases of the junction left unmatched. This CDR3 reads CASHGRAAYNEQFF. CDR3 DNA sequence: TGTGCCAGTCACGGGAGGGCCGCCTACAATGAGCAGTTCTTC. The full variable domain, in which reference TRBV5-8 and TRBJ2-1 provide the parts outside the CDR3, is EAGVTQSPTHLIKTRGQQATLRCSPISGHTSVYWYQQALGLGLQFLLWYDEGEERNRGNFPPRFSGRQFPNYSSELNVNALELEDSALYLCASHGRAAYNEQFFGPGTRLTVL.

This clone appeared a few times. The V call is TRBV19, the J call TRBJ1-5, with 9 bases fitting TRBD1. The CDR3 covers 14 residues. V shed 3 bases, J shed 7 bases, and the junction held 4 bases outside the gene matches. Germline lookup yields CDR1 LNHDA and CDR2 SQIVND (reference sequence). In DNA form, the CDR3 reads TGTGCCAGTAGTATCGGGACAGGGTCCCAGCCCCAGCATTTT. It codes for CASSIGTGSQPQHF.

The rearrangement links TRBV28 to TRBJ2-2; TRBD2 matches at 7 bases. Trimming at V came to 5 bases and at J to 6 bases, leaving 9 bases not matched to a gene. In germline, CDR1 is MDHEN, CDR2 SYDVKM. The CDR3 runs 15 residues. The CDR3 nucleotides are TGTGCCAGCAGTACCCGGGGGGAGGAGGCCGGGGAGCTGTTTTTT. Its translation: CASSTRGEEAGELFF.

The CDR3 sequence: CASSQGEGRYYGYTF. In nucleotides, the CDR3 is TGCGCCAGCAGCCAAGGCGAAGGGAGGTACTATGGCTACACCTTC. The V gene is TRBV4-1, the J gene TRBJ1-2; D gene ambiguous. Trimming pared 1 base from V and 3 bases from J, leaving 12 bases between. Germline V gives CDR1 MGHRA, CDR2 YSYEKL. The CDR3 consists of 15 residues.

The rearrangement links TRBV19 to TRBJ1-3; TRBD1 matches 7 bases. V gave up 5 bases and J gave up 3 bases; unmatched junction bases: 4. The CDR3 loop spans 14 amino acids. Germline CDR1 and CDR2: LNHDA and SQIVND (reference sequence). The CDR3 coding sequence is TGTGCCAGTAGTTGGGGGACAGTTGGAAACACCATATATTTT. Its protein is CASSWGTVGNTIYF.

This clone was seen more than once but under ten times. The CDR3 loop is CASSYSGGSVYNEQFF. The CDR3 nucleotides are TGTGCCAGCAGTTACTCTGGGGGGAGTGTCTACAATGAGCAGTTCTTC. The chain combines TRBV6-5 with TRBJ2-1; D perhaps matches TRBD2 (6 bases). The germline V gene encodes CDR1 MNHEY and CDR2 SVGAGI. With 0 bases removed from V and 3 bases from J, the gap between germline ends came to 12 bases. The CDR3 totals 16 residues.

The chain links TRBV7-3 to TRBJ2-5; tentative D call: TRBD2 (5 bases). Germline V CDR1 and CDR2: SGHTA, FQGTGA. With 1 base removed from V and 5 bases from J, the gap between germline ends came to 8 bases. CDR3 length: 13 residues. The CDR3 DNA reads as TGTGCCAGCAGCTTAAGAGAGGGTGAGACCCAGTACTTC. Its translation is CASSLREGETQYF.

This clone occurred a few times. CDR3 protein: CSAAKGVNAEAFF. The CDR3 bases are TGCAGCGCCGCGAAGGGGGTTAACGCTGAAGCTTTCTTT. This rearrangement joins TRBV29-1 to TRBJ1-1; weak D call: TRBD1 (6 bases). The germline V gene has CDR1 SQVTM and CDR2 ANQGSEA. Trimming took 7 bases from V and 6 from J, leaving 18 bases between them. This CDR3 contains 13 residues.

For the CDR3, the DNA is TGCGCCAGCAGCCAAGTGGGGGGGAATGGCGACGAGCAGTACTTC. As protein: CASSQVGGNGDEQYF. The chain recombines TRBV4-1 with TRBJ2-7; 7 positions match TRBD2. The V gene's germline CDR1 is MGHRA and CDR2 YSYEKL. This CDR3 spans 15 amino acids. V was pared by 1 base and J by 5 bases, with 8 bases of the junction left unmatched.

The chain links TRBV12-3 or TRBV12-4 to TRBJ1-2; 7 nucleotides agree with TRBD1. The ends lost 3 bases at V and 4 bases at J; junction bases unmatched: 2. The CDR3 loop spans 13 amino acids. The CDR3 bases are TGTGCCAGCAGTTTTTCAGGGGGCTATGGCTACACCTTC. Translation gives CASSFSGGYGYTF.

The CDR3 protein is CASSYQGQGQWEKLFF. In nucleotides, the CDR3 is TGTGCCAGCAGTTACCAGGGACAGGGACAATGGGAAAAACTGTTTTTT. The chain employs TRBV28 and TRBJ1-4; 9 bases agree with TRBD1. Unmatched junction bases numbered 11, after V lost 4 bases and J lost 8 bases. CDR1 and CDR2 (germline): MDHEN, SYDVKM. This CDR3 contains 16 residues.

The genes are TRBV4-2 and TRBJ1-1; D might be TRBD1 (6 bases). The length of the CDR3 is 14 residues. Trimming removed 4 bases from V and 4 bases from J, with 13 bases in between. The germline V gene has CDR1 LGHNA and CDR2 YNFKEQ. The CDR3 nucleotides are TGTGCCAGCAGCCCGTCCGGGGGGGCCACTGAAGCTTTCTTT. This sequence encodes CASSPSGGATEAFF.